This record looks at one T cell receptor (beta chain) sequence and its context. The target antigen is unknown. The data were taken from a study of shared clonotypes between healthy human individuals. In the study overall: CD4 naive cells filled three plates per donor, CD4 memory three, CD8 naive two and CD8 memory one. Study-wide findings and caveats: Larger richness was generally estimated for naive than memory subsets.

Measured with immunoSEQ multiplex PCR; TCRdb has only the in-frame clones, and not every one. The table includes some 630,000 clones, about 78% detected once. CDR1 and CDR2 from the germline V gene are SNHLY and FYNNEI. The germline V and J ends were trimmed by 7 bases and 1 base, with 10 bases remaining between them. CDR3 length: 14 amino acids. Donors were healthy HIV-negative adults without recently reported acute infections or vaccinations. Sequenced sample: memory CD4+ T cells sorted from blood. Subset of the sample: CD45RA-negative fraction. The TCR sequence derives from a woman aged 25 to 39 in good health. The rearrangement uses TRBV2 and TRBJ2-2; a weak D match, TRBD1 (5 bases). The CDR3 coding sequence is TGTGCCAGCACAGGACAAATGAACACCGGGGAGCTGTTTTTT. Translation: CASTGQMNTGELFF.